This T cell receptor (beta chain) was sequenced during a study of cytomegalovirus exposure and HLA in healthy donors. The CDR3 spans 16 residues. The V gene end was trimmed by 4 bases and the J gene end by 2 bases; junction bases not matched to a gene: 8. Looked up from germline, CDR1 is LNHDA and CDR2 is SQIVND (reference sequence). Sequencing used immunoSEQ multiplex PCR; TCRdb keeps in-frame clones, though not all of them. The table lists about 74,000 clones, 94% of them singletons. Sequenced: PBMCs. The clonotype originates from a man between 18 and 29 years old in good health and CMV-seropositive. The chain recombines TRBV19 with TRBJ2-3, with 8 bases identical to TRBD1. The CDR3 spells CASSTPGTGDTDTQYF. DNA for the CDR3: TGTGCCAGTAGTACACCCGGGACAGGAGACACAGATACGCAGTATTTT. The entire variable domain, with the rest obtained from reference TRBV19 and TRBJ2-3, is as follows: DGGITQSPKYLFRKEGQNVTLSCEQNLNHDAMYWYRQDPGQGLRLIYYSQIVNDFQKGDIAEGYSVSREKKESFPLTVTSAQKNPTAFYLCASSTPGTGDTDTQYFGPGTRLTVL.